The present T cell receptor (beta chain) was sequenced within a study of blood T cell repertoires in COVID-19. Study-wide background: The study drew acute and convalescent COVID-19 samples from the United States, Italy and Spain. T cells, B-cell-depleted T cells, or PBMCs provided the cDNA or gDNA that served as material.

This CDR3 contains 14 residues. Per germline, CDR1 SGHRS and CDR2 YFSETQ. The V gene end was trimmed by 4 bases and the J gene end by 2 bases; junction bases not matched to a gene: 1. Seattle-derived patients entered the study during active infection and were followed longitudinally. As originally analysed: Estimated nucleated cell counts came from reference gene primer amplification. TCRdb's copy holds only in-frame clones and misses some; the assay was immunoSEQ multiplex PCR. From that table come the V and J calls and clone size; the DNA was used to work out D and trimming. The data show roughly 260,000 clones, with approximately 92% seen just once and around 2.5% held by the top ten.

The sequenced sample consisted of peripheral blood. This TCR came from a person under 30 with COVID-19, enrolled during active disease. This chain connects TRBV5-1 to TRBJ2-1; 9 bases map to TRBD2. In DNA form, the CDR3 reads TGCGCCAGCAGCAGGACTAGCGCCTACAATGAGCAGTTCTTC. Its protein product is CASSRTSAYNEQFF. The full variable domain, with the rest looked up from reference TRBV5-1 and TRBJ2-1, is KAGVTQTPRYLIKTRGQQVTLSCSPISGHRSVSWYQQTPGQGLQFLFEYFSETQRNKGNFPGRFSGRQFSNSRSEMNVSTLELGDSALYLCASSRTSAYNEQFFGPGTRLTVL.